Each of the 17 T cell receptor beta chains below was sequenced from the same sample in a study of T cell changes during pregnancy in multiple sclerosis. Libraries were prepared by immunoSEQ multiplex PCR; TCRdb keeps only in-frame clonotypes and omits some of them. The data contain 53,000 or so clones, 94% of them singletons. The sequencing used CD4+ T cells from peripheral blood mononuclear cells, collected in the second trimester of pregnancy. Every receptor here comes from a female donor with multiple sclerosis, enrolled in a pregnancy study.

The V gene is TRBV5-5, the J gene TRBJ1-2; 9 bases line up with TRBD1. V shed 3 bases, J shed 4 bases, and the junction held 10 bases outside the gene matches. Germline CDR1 SGHKS, CDR2 YYEKEE (reference sequence). CDR3 length equals 16 residues. For the CDR3, the DNA is TGTGCCAGCAGCTCCAGGACAGGGGTTGAAGGCTATGGCTACACCTTC. Protein sequence: CASSSRTGVEGYGYTF.

The J gene is TRBJ1-2, the V gene TRBV23-1; D remains ambiguous. TRBV23-1 is treated as an ORF (open reading frame) with a function not yet certain. This CDR3 spans 12 amino acids. V lost 2 bases and J 8 bases, leaving 9 bases between the germline ends. CDR3 bases: TGCGCCAGCAGTCAAATCTCTAGCGGCTACACCTTC. Translated: CASSQISSGYTF.

The J gene is TRBJ2-7, the V gene TRBV5-1, with 10 bases matching TRBD1. V was pared by 3 bases and J by 4 bases, with 7 bases of the junction left unmatched. Per germline, CDR1 SGHRS and CDR2 YFSETQ. This CDR3 has 15 amino acids. The CDR3 here is CASSSRDRGQYEQYF. In DNA, the CDR3 is TGCGCCAGCAGCTCCCGGGACAGGGGACAGTACGAGCAGTACTTC.

V and J are TRBV27 and TRBJ1-3; TRBD1 might be the D (5 bases). Germline CDR1 and CDR2: MNHEY and SMNVEV (reference sequence). The length of the CDR3 is 14 residues. V was shortened by 2 bases and J by 4 bases, with 9 bases between the two germline ends. The CDR3 loop reads CASSLAGNGNTIYF. The CDR3, as DNA: TGTGCCAGCAGTTTAGCAGGGAACGGAAACACCATATATTTT.

The V and J genes are TRBV10-3 and TRBJ1-2; D is ambiguous. Germline values: CDR1 ENHRY, CDR2 SYGVKD. This CDR3 is 13 amino acids long. V lost 2 bases, J lost 8 bases, and 12 bases lay in between. CDR3 bases: TGTGCCATCAGTGAGACCCAGCGGGAAGGCTACACCTTC. As protein: CAISETQREGYTF.

The V and J genes are TRBV5-5 and TRBJ2-3, with 10 bases aligning to TRBD1. The germline V gene has CDR1 SGHKS and CDR2 YYEKEE (reference sequence). The length of the CDR3 is 17 residues. V shed 4 bases and J 0 bases; nucleotides not matched to a gene: 8. The CDR3 DNA follows: TGTGCCAGCAGCCACCCGGGACAGGGGACTAGCACAGATACGCAGTATTTT. Its protein product is CASSHPGQGTSTDTQYF.

In this sample, this clone turned up once. The V and J genes are TRBV7-2 and TRBJ2-3; 7 bases match TRBD2. V shed 1 base, J shed 5 bases, and the junction held 9 bases outside the gene matches. Looked up from germline, CDR1 is SGHTA and CDR2 is FQGNSA. This CDR3 is 16 amino acids long. The CDR3 bases are TGTGCCAGCAGCTTAGGAGCCGGGTGGGGGGGAGATACGCAGTATTTT. It is translated as CASSLGAGWGGDTQYF.

The rearrangement joins TRBV7-7 to TRBJ1-3; 7 bases line up with TRBD1. After removal of 5 bases from V and 2 bases from J, the junction contained 6 bases not matched to a gene. Germline V gene sequence: CDR1 SSHAT, CDR2 FNYEAQ (reference sequence). There are 15 residues in the CDR3. The CDR3 DNA reads TGTGCCAGCAGCCCCGACAGGGCGGCTGGAAACACCATATATTTT. Its translation: CASSPDRAAGNTIYF.

This clone was detected once. The chain uses TRBV27 and TRBJ1-5; D perhaps matches TRBD1 (6 bases). CDR1 MNHEY and CDR2 SMNVEV come from the germline V gene (reference sequence). There are 14 residues in the CDR3. The germline V and J ends were trimmed by 1 base and 7 bases, with 11 bases remaining between them. As DNA, the CDR3 is TGTGCCAGCAGTTTATTAGGGGGGGCACAGCCCCAGCATTTT. This sequence encodes CASSLLGGAQPQHF.

The rearrangement uses TRBV6-1 and TRBJ1-6; D not certain. The CDR3 spans 16 residues. CDR1 is MNHNS and CDR2 is SASEGT in the germline V gene. The V end was cut by 4 bases, the J end by 0 bases, with 10 bases between. The CDR3 reads CASSGIQSSYNSPLHF. The CDR3, as DNA: TGTGCCAGCAGTGGAATACAGAGCTCCTATAATTCACCCCTCCACTTT.

This clone was picked up a small number of times. This sequence joins TRBV7-7 and TRBJ2-2; D is possibly TRBD1 (6 bases). CDR1 SSHAT and CDR2 FNYEAQ come from the germline V gene (reference sequence). The CDR3 is 16 amino acids. With 2 bases removed from V and 0 bases from J, the gap between germline ends came to 10 bases. CDR3 sequence reads: CASSLSAGANTGELFF. CDR3 nucleotides: TGTGCCAGCAGCTTAAGTGCAGGGGCGAACACCGGGGAGCTGTTTTTT.

The chain recombines TRBV19 with TRBJ2-6; 7 bases are a match to TRBD1. This CDR3 has 15 residues. V was pared by 5 bases and J by 1 base, with 2 bases of the junction left unmatched. CDR1 is LNHDA, CDR2 SQIVND, per germline (reference sequence). CDR3 region: CASSDRVSGANVLTF. CDR3 coding DNA: TGTGCCAGTAGTGACAGGGTTTCTGGGGCCAACGTCCTGACTTTC.

The chain couples TRBV9 to TRBJ1-6; TRBD1 matches at 7 bases. CDR3 length equals 15 residues. Germline assignment: CDR1 SGDLS and CDR2 YYNGEE. V lost 3 bases and J lost 2; bases outside the gene matches: 2. The CDR3 bases are TGTGCCAGCAGCGCCGGGACAGCCTATAATTCACCCCTCCACTTT. Its protein product is CASSAGTAYNSPLHF.

The chain carries TRBV5-5 and TRBJ1-6, with D uncertain. There are 16 residues in the CDR3. Germline V gives CDR1 SGHKS, CDR2 YYEKEE (reference sequence). The ends were cut back, 4 bases at V and 0 bases at J, with 11 bases in the middle. CDR3 DNA: TGTGCCAGCAGCCATCAGGCGAGCTCCTATAATTCACCCCTCCACTTT. It codes for CASSHQASSYNSPLHF.

There are a few counts of this clone. V gene TRBV7-9 combines with J gene TRBJ1-6, with D perhaps TRBD1 (5 bases). The germline V gene encodes CDR1 SEHNR and CDR2 FQNEAQ (reference sequence). Trimming removed 3 bases from V and 5 bases from J, with 5 bases in between. CDR3 length equals 13 residues. Written as DNA, the CDR3 is TGTGCCAGCAGCTTCAGGGATAATTCACCCCTCCACTTT. The encoded protein is CASSFRDNSPLHF.

The chain joins TRBV14 to TRBJ2-7; 8 bases are shared with TRBD1. The CDR3 totals 15 residues. Losses at the gene ends were 4 bases for V and 6 bases for J; bases not matched to a gene: 11. The V gene's germline CDR1 is SGHDN and CDR2 FVKESK. The CDR3 spells CASSRIGQGTTEQYF. The CDR3 DNA reads as TGTGCCAGCAGCCGAATAGGACAGGGCACGACCGAGCAGTACTTC.

The V and J genes are TRBV7-3 and TRBJ1-2, with 11 bases matching TRBD1. Germline lookup yields CDR1 SGHTA and CDR2 FQGTGA. The CDR3 covers 17 residues. After removal of 1 base from V and 4 bases from J, the junction contained 8 bases not matched to a gene. The CDR3 loop is CASSLMDRGRLSYGYTF. The CDR3 nucleotides are TGTGCCAGCAGCTTAATGGACAGGGGGCGCTTGAGCTATGGCTACACCTTC.